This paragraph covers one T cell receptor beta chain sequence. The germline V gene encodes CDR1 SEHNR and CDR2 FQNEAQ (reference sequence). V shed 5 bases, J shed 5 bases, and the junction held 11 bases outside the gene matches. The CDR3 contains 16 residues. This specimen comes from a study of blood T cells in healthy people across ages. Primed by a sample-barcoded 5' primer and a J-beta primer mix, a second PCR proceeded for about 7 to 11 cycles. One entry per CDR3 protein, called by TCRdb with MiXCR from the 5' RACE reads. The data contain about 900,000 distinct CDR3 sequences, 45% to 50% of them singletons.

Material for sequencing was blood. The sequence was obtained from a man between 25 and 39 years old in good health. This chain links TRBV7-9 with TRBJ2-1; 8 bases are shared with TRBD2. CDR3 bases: TGTGCCAGCAGCCCGCTCCATAGCGGGGAAAACAATGAGCAGTTCTTC. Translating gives CASSPLHSGENNEQFF.